This TCR beta chain is drawn from a study of early T cells in non-severe SARS-CoV-2 infection. cDNA molecules, individually, were tagged with unique molecular identifiers. Via MiXCR, TCRdb re-called the 5' RACE reads, giving one row per CDR3 protein. The data show tens of thousands of distinct CDR3 sequences, around 6% seen once. This CDR3 has 15 amino acids. The V gene's germline CDR1 is LNHDA and CDR2 SQIVND (reference sequence). V was pared by 5 bases and J by 5 bases, with 15 bases between. The source is an adult who was a healthcare worker with PCR-confirmed SARS-CoV-2 infection or an uninfected control (not recorded which). Sequencing was performed on whole blood, taken at baseline. The rearrangement links TRBV19 to TRBJ1-4, with D unclear. CDR3 residues: CASSLDGRFNEKLFF. CDR3 DNA sequence: TGTGCCAGTAGTCTGGACGGACGGTTCAATGAAAAACTGTTTTTT.